What follows describes a single TCR beta chain. The specificity of this receptor is unknown. No much larger clone is present one base from it, and per-base qualities are unavailable. The cohort consisted of 666 healthy bone marrow donors. At the time of sampling, all cohort members were nominally healthy, though unrecorded immune exposures were likely present. The donor tested CMV seronegative and was one of the 352 seronegative cohort members. A peripheral blood sample was collected from each donor, and TCR beta sequencing was performed on peripheral blood mononuclear cells. The Qiagen DNeasy Blood Extraction Kit was used to extract genomic DNA from the blood cell samples. The CDR3 numbers 13 residues from cysteine through phenylalanine. The only DNA kept is the CDR3, 39 bases in frame from the first base. Germline trimming: 8 bases from V, 6 bases from J; junction bases outside gene matches: 7. Reading the germline V gene (reference sequence) gives CDR1 MNHNY and CDR2 SVGAGI.

The data were taken from a study of cytomegalovirus exposure and HLA in healthy donors (TCRdb year 2017). Turning to the overall study: According to an earlier analysis of 587 of the donors, some 180 million T cells yielded 117 million unique TCR beta sequences and 276 Gb of sequence data. An early release covering 550 to 650 HLA-typed donors comprised about 290 gigabases of sequencing data and 65 million to 100 million unique TCR sequences. The genetic ancestry cluster associated with self-reported Caucasian donors included 81% of the roughly 400 genotyped donors. The study aimed to test whether signatures of past pathogen exposure could be identified by cataloging public T cell receptors. Using immunosequencing, the study profiled T cell repertoires from around 670 subjects and related those repertoires to cytomegalovirus serostatus. In addition to the first cohort of 650 to 800 subjects, a separate validation cohort of 130 or so different subjects was used. To predict cytomegalovirus infection status, the study combined high-throughput TCR immunosequencing, statistical association of individual TCRs with disease status, and machine learning. A later analysis re-analyzed previously published TCR beta repertoires from several hundred donors and added high-resolution HLA genotyping to study TCR occurrence patterns. Rather than using new phenotypic data, the later analysis identified candidate immune exposures from TCR beta sequences and from how often those sequences occurred across donors. In an earlier analysis of about 590 of the donors, high-throughput TCR beta sequencing was used to judge whether each TCR beta V gene segment behaved as functional or pseudogenic. Alongside the repertoire data, information on donor age, sex, ethnicity and CMV serostatus was compiled. In a later genetic analysis, genome-wide SNP genotypes for 398 of the 666 donors were used, and that subset was treated as a discovery cohort. Every repertoire in the discovery cohort had been generated on one and the same sequencing platform. Class I and class II HLA loci were covered by the typing at four-digit resolution. Typing coverage differed by locus: A, B, C, DRB1 and DQB1 were typed in about 629-630 donors, DQA1 in roughly 510, DPA1 in roughly 590, and DPB1 in 400 to 480. Roughly five DR-DQ haplotypes were treated as single units for association and clustering because of strong linkage in the cohort. On average, approximately 250,000 unique TCR beta nucleotide sequences were sequenced per donor among 398 genotyped donors of the cohort, with around 19% of those sequences being non-productive. General findings and caveats noted by the study authors: Specific HLA alleles were associated with 15,000 to 20,000 TCR beta sequences at a false discovery rate of 0.05 in a later analysis. Only TCR beta chains were sequenced in this cohort, and the absence of alpha or paired-chain data limited detectable features. A later analysis found that most CMV-associated TCR beta chains appeared HLA-restricted, with HLA associations seemingly driven largely by CMV exposure. The classifier was reported to diagnose cytomegalovirus status with high specificity and sensitivity in both the original and validation cohorts. Assigning TCR associations to individual alleles was difficult when HLA alleles, especially DR and DQ, strongly co-occurred. In a later analysis, HLA-associated TCR beta chains showed more clonal expansion and lower generation probabilities than non-associated chains that were equally common. Because counts were too low, some 16 rarely observed V segments, including chromosome 9 orphons, were excluded from the earlier analysis of 587 of the donors. A further reported finding was that TCR beta sequences accurately predicted the HLA-A and HLA-B alleles for most subjects in the first cohort. In vitro tests confirmed that three of the cytomegalovirus-associated TCR beta chains recognize cytomegalovirus antigens. In an earlier analysis of approximately 590 of the donors, most TCR beta V segments were observed in productive rearrangements about 90% or about 30% of the time, broadly matching IMGT annotations. According to a later genetic analysis, donors in an Asian-associated ancestry cluster had fewer N-insertions in productive TCRs than the approximately 700-donor mean. In a later analysis, TCR association rates were found to vary across HLA loci, with the most associated TCRs seen for DRB1 alleles and the fewest for HLA-C alleles. Most TCR sequences were seen in very few donors, while some public TCRs were found in many individuals. Roughly uniform sequencing depth across donors was assumed in presence/absence analyses, although this assumption may not hold. The only immune exposure information available for the cohort was CMV serostatus. In a later genetic analysis, a missense DCLRE1C variant was associated with V-gene and J-gene trimming of TCR beta chains, and the association was replicated in an independent cohort. Correlated functional status among segregating V segments might reflect linkage disequilibrium, but an unknown experimental factor could not be ruled out. The authors suggested that the approach could potentially be generalized to other disease states and immunological phenotypes. According to a later analysis, parvovirus B19, influenza, CMV and Epstein-Barr virus appeared linked to several top co-occurrence clusters. The 87-base-pair reads could not distinguish some IMGT-functional V segments, including TRBV6-2 and TRBV6-3, so those segments were excluded. HLA typing was unavailable for some donors at each locus, so association tests used only the typed subset. The study listed 150 to 200 TCR beta chains as associated with cytomegalovirus. A cluster of highly shared sequence variants was judged likely to be a technical artifact of the sequencing pipeline.

The library relied on the immunoSEQ multiplex PCR assay. A mixture of 60 forward primers for TCR Vbeta segments and 13 reverse primers for TCR Jbeta segments was used in the multiplex PCR. A multiplex PCR assay on genomic DNA amplified the CDR3 region of rearranged TCR beta genes. On the Illumina HiSeq System, the amplified TCR beta libraries were sequenced as 87-base-pair reads. As for the original processing: A later analysis counted around 72 million unique TCR beta chains across the 700 or so repertoires, and around 9.9 million of these chains were shared by at least two donors. To remove PCR and sequencing errors, raw reads were error-corrected and collapsed into unique sequences using a nearest-neighbor algorithm that merged closely related sequences. Alignment of CDR3 sequences to IMGT reference sequences was used to assign V, D and J gene segments. Each retained sequence needed at least a six-nucleotide match to both a V gene segment and a J gene segment. Rearrangements were classified as productive when the CDR3 lacked stop codons and remained in frame with V and J, and all other rearrangements were classified as non-productive. CDR3 was defined by IMGT convention, running from the second conserved V-encoded cysteine to the conserved J-encoded phenylalanine. In an earlier analysis of 587 of the donors, sequences lacking an unambiguous match to a single V gene segment were excluded. An earlier analysis of some 610 of the donors called V segments functional above 56.7% productive rearrangements and segregating when the between-donor standard deviation exceeded 5%. A statistical classification framework was built to diagnose cytomegalovirus status from the catalog of TCR beta chain sequences. V and J gene assignment, in a later analysis, came from comparing TCR nucleotide sequences with IMGT/GENE-DB human TR gene sequences. A later analysis assigned CDR3 sequences and most-parsimonious VDJ recombination scenarios with the TCRdist pipeline. In a later analysis, each TCR beta chain was defined by its CDR3 amino acid sequence together with its V-gene family, and reads lacking a unique V-gene family were excluded. To address suspected cross-contamination and a sequencing artifact, a later analysis removed a few hundred highly shared, low-generation-probability nucleotide sequences. In a later analysis, a clonal expansion index for each public chain was calculated from normalized within-repertoire ranks of inferred template counts. In a later analysis, generation probabilities were computed with a VDJ recombination model fitted to out-of-frame rearrangements, and the resulting probabilities were checked against IGoR. A later analysis scored TCR-TCR, TCR-HLA and TCR-CMV co-occurrence with hypergeometric tests, applying a repertoire-size bias correction to TCR pairs. A later analysis estimated false discovery rates by permuting HLA or CMV assignments 20 times. In a later analysis, co-occurring TCRs were grouped using DBSCAN, and TCRdist sequence similarity was added for clustering within HLA-allele-positive subsets. Repertoires with fewer than 30,000 or more than 120,000 public chains, plus five repertoires with anomalous nucleotide sharing, were excluded from co-occurrence clustering. This is the immuneACCESS table as TCRdb keeps it, with only in-frame sequences that have V and J called. A part of the clones is gone; compared with another copy, unresolved V genes explain less than half, and the rest is unexplained. That table gives V, J and clone size, and the DNA gave D and trimming. A total of 150,000 to 200,000 clones appear in this sample, 70% to 85% of them only once. The ten largest clones represent roughly 2% of the sample.

This TCR was recovered from a man in his forties in good health and CMV-seronegative. This chain joins TRBV6-6 to TRBJ1-5; 7 central bases correspond to TRBD1. Source material: PBMCs. The nucleotides read TGTGCCAGCGCTGACAGGGACAGTCAGCCCCAGCATTTT. Translated, it reads CASADRDSQPQHF.